Shown below are 25 T cell receptor beta chains from a single sample sequenced in a study of blood T cell repertoires in COVID-19. Data came from immunoSEQ multiplex PCR; TCRdb stores just in-frame clones and leaves some out. The sample lists approximately 100,000 clones, around 89% occurring once. The sequenced sample was peripheral blood. The receptors stem from a human donor with acute or convalescent COVID-19. The donor label of this sample is uncertain.

The chain couples TRBV13 to TRBJ1-2; TRBD1 aligns across 10 bases. The CDR3 covers 17 residues. The V and J ends lost 2 bases and 4 bases, in that order; junction bases with no gene match: 10. Per germline, CDR1 PRHDT and CDR2 FYEKMQ (reference sequence). CDR3 coding DNA: TGTGCCAGCAGCTTAACGAGGTGGGGACAGGGGATCTATGGCTACACCTTC. This gives the protein CASSLTRWGQGIYGYTF.

The chain uses TRBV6-5 and TRBJ2-3; unclear D gene. This CDR3 spans 12 amino acids. CDR1 is MNHEY and CDR2 is SVGAGI in the germline V gene. The V gene lost 4 bases and the J gene lost 3 bases, with 5 bases spanning the gap. The chain's CDR3 is CASSSQTDTQYF. The CDR3 bases are TGTGCCAGCAGTTCGCAGACAGATACGCAGTATTTT.

The genes are TRBV4-3 and TRBJ1-1; 7 bases agree with TRBD1. CDR1 LGHNA and CDR2 YSLEER come from the germline V gene. J gave up 2 bases and V 6 bases, and 6 bases lay outside the gene matches. This CDR3 comprises 14 residues. CDR3 nucleotide sequence: TGCGCCAGCAGTCCCGGGACAGCAAACACTGAAGCTTTCTTT. It specifies CASSPGTANTEAFF.

This clone has only one observation. The V gene is TRBV7-6, the J gene TRBJ2-7; D unresolved. The CDR3 is 14 amino acids. Germline CDR1 SGHVS, CDR2 FNYEAQ. V lost 1 base to trimming and J lost 2 bases, with 9 bases between them. The CDR3 loop reads CASSLDRNTYEQYF. The CDR3 coding sequence is TGTGCCAGCAGCTTAGACAGAAACACCTACGAGCAGTACTTC.

The CDR3, as DNA: TGTGCCATCAGCGAAGGACAGGCGCGAAATCAGCCCCAGCATTTT. This gives the protein CAISEGQARNQPQHF. The J gene is TRBJ1-5, the V gene TRBV10-3; 7 nucleotides align to TRBD1. This CDR3 is built from 15 residues. J gave up 4 bases and V 6 bases, and 9 bases lay outside the gene matches. CDR1 ENHRY and CDR2 SYGVKD come from the germline V gene.

This clone was recorded a few times. The chain joins TRBV28 to TRBJ1-5; unclear D gene. Germline CDR1 and CDR2: MDHEN and SYDVKM. Trimming left V 3 bases short and J 4 bases short, with 10 bases between. The CDR3 has 14 residues. CDR3 residues: CASSFYGYNQPQHF. In DNA form, the CDR3 reads TGTGCCAGCAGTTTTTACGGGTATAATCAGCCCCAGCATTTT.

The J gene is TRBJ2-3, the V gene TRBV27, with a tentative D call TRBD2 (6 bases). V dropped 7 bases and J dropped 2 bases, with 13 bases sitting between them. This CDR3 has 14 amino acids. The V gene's germline CDR1 is MNHEY and CDR2 SMNVEV (reference sequence). The CDR3 region has the DNA TGTGCCAGCAAGCCCGGGGGAATCACAGATACGCAGTATTTT. Its protein is CASKPGGITDTQYF.

The chain couples TRBV7-8 to TRBJ1-2, with D perhaps matching TRBD1 (5 bases). Germline-derived CDR1 and CDR2 are SGHVS and FQNEAQ. The CDR3 contains 13 residues. V lost 5 bases and J lost 5, with 12 bases in between. Here the CDR3 DNA reads TGTGCCAGCAGCCCGGACAAAAATTATGGCTACACCTTC. Protein sequence: CASSPDKNYGYTF.

The V and J genes are TRBV3-1 (or the pseudogene TRBV3-2) and TRBJ1-1, with TRBD1 as a possible D gene (5 bases). Trimming took 1 base from V and 1 from J, leaving 7 bases between them. There are 14 residues in the CDR3. Germline lookup yields CDR1 LGHDT and CDR2 YNNKEL (reference sequence). Here the CDR3 DNA reads TGTGCCAGCAGCCAAGGGACACAGAACACTGAAGCTTTCTTT. This codes for CASSQGTQNTEAFF.

The chain is built from TRBV5-6 and TRBJ1-2; D might be TRBD1 (5 bases). With 0 bases removed from V and 4 bases from J, the gap between germline ends came to 10 bases. This CDR3 spans 14 amino acids. Germline CDR1 reads SGHDT; CDR2 reads YYEEEE. The CDR3 loop is CASSLGLDSYGYTF. CDR3 bases: TGTGCCAGCAGCTTGGGACTAGACAGCTATGGCTACACCTTC.

This chain joins TRBV9 and TRBJ1-2; TRBD1 is a possible D gene (5 bases). The germline CDR1 and CDR2 sequences are SGDLS and YYNGEE. V was shortened by 4 bases and J by 3 bases, with 10 bases between the two germline ends. CDR3 length: 13 amino acids. CDR3: CASSTDKYYGYTF. As DNA, the CDR3 is TGTGCCAGCAGCACGGACAAGTACTATGGCTACACCTTC.

This chain uses TRBV18 with TRBJ2-7; D gene ambiguous. CDR1 is KGHSH, CDR2 LQKENI, per germline. V was pared by 5 bases and J by 3 bases, with 14 bases between. The CDR3 has 14 amino acids. CDR3 sequence (DNA): TGTGCCAGCTCAGGTTTTACAGAACACTACGAGCAGTACTTC. It yields the protein CASSGFTEHYEQYF. The variable domain in full, completed from reference TRBV18 and TRBJ2-7, reads NAGVMQNPRHLVRRRGQEARLRCSPMKGHSHVYWYRQLPEEGLKFMVYLQKENIIDESGMPKERFSAEFPKEGPSILRIQQVVRGDSAAYFCASSGFTEHYEQYFGPGTRLTVT.

V gene TRBV6-2 or TRBV6-3 combines with J gene TRBJ1-5, with 8 positions matching TRBD1. The trim removed 0 bases at V and 5 bases at J, leaving 12 bases unmatched. The CDR3 runs 18 residues. Germline V CDR1 and CDR2: MNHEY, SVGEGT. The CDR3 nucleotides are TGTGCCAGCAGTTACTCCTTTAGGACAGGGAGGAATGATCAGCCCCAGCATTTT. Protein sequence: CASSYSFRTGRNDQPQHF.

This chain uses TRBV5-1 with TRBJ2-1; TRBD2 aligns across 9 bases. The germline gives CDR1 SGHRS, CDR2 YFSETQ. This CDR3 is 15 amino acids long. V shed 6 bases, J shed 0 bases, and the junction held 4 bases outside the gene matches. The CDR3 spells CASTASGDSYNEQFF. CDR3 nucleotides: TGCGCCAGCACAGCTAGCGGGGACTCCTACAATGAGCAGTTCTTC.

This clone has just one count. The rearrangement links TRBV6-2 or TRBV6-3 to TRBJ1-1; 9 bases are shared with TRBD1. V gave up 6 bases and J gave up 0 bases; unmatched junction bases: 11. Germline V gene sequence: CDR1 MNHEY, CDR2 SVGEGT. The length of the CDR3 is 17 residues. CDR3 amino acids: CASSGDREISLNTEAFF. The DNA of the CDR3 is TGTGCCAGCAGCGGGGACAGGGAGATATCCCTGAACACTGAAGCTTTCTTT.

The gene calls are TRBV7-9 and TRBJ1-4, with a tentative D call TRBD1 (5 bases). The CDR3 loop spans 14 amino acids. V lost 2 bases and J 8 bases, leaving 12 bases between the germline ends. CDR1 is SEHNR, CDR2 FQNEAQ, per germline (reference sequence). This chain's CDR3 is CASSLRRGDEKLFF. Written as DNA, the CDR3 is TGTGCCAGCAGCTTAAGAAGGGGCGACGAAAAACTGTTTTTT.

The J gene is TRBJ2-1, the V gene TRBV5-1; the D is unclear. This CDR3 comprises 13 residues. CDR1 and CDR2 (germline): SGHRS, YFSETQ. The V and J ends lost 2 bases and 5 bases respectively, with 8 bases between them. In DNA, the CDR3 is TGCGCCAGCAGCTTCCAGTCTCACAATGAGCAGTTCTTC. It translates to CASSFQSHNEQFF.

The chain recombines TRBV9 with TRBJ2-7, with D perhaps matching TRBD1 (6 bases). V lost 4 bases, J lost 3 bases, and 14 bases lay in between. CDR1 and CDR2 (germline): SGDLS, YYNGEE. The CDR3 contains 14 residues. CDR3 sequence reads: CASSPQGFYYEQYF. The CDR3 nucleotides read TGTGCCAGCAGCCCACAGGGCTTTTACTACGAGCAGTACTTC.

The chain recombines TRBV2 with TRBJ1-6; a possible D gene is TRBD1 (6 bases). This CDR3 has 13 amino acids. V dropped 7 bases and J dropped 7 bases, with 11 bases sitting between them. Germline V gene lookup returns CDR1 SNHLY and CDR2 FYNNEI. In DNA, the CDR3 is TGTGCCAGCATAAGGGACATCAATTCACCCCTCCACTTT. Translation gives CASIRDINSPLHF.

The CDR3 is CASRKMGGNYGYTF. The CDR3, as DNA: TGTGCCAGCAGAAAAATGGGGGGAAACTATGGCTACACCTTC. V usage is TRBV6-5 and J usage is TRBJ1-2; possibly TRBD1 for D (5 bases). V lost 6 bases and J 2 bases, leaving 13 bases between the germline ends. CDR1 and CDR2 from the germline V gene are MNHEY and SVGAGI. This CDR3 has 14 residues.

The V and J genes are TRBV6-5 and TRBJ1-5, with D perhaps TRBD1 (5 bases). Germline V gene lookup returns CDR1 MNHEY and CDR2 SVGAGI. Deletions cut 6 bases from V and 9 bases from J, with 21 bases between. This CDR3 region has 15 residues. CDR3 in DNA: TGTGCCAGCAGGACTGTCCCAGGGATATCATCGCCCCAGCATTTT. It translates to CASRTVPGISSPQHF.

The chain links TRBV6-1 to TRBJ1-4, with D possibly TRBD1 on 5 matching bases. The CDR3 length is 12 residues. Trimming took off 1 base at V and 13 bases at J, with 10 bases between the two ends. CDR1 and CDR2 (germline): MNHNS, SASEGT. The CDR3 sequence: CASSEGRGGLFF. In DNA, the CDR3 is TGTGCCAGCAGTGAAGGGAGGGGAGGACTGTTTTTT.

The V call is TRBV7-9, the J call TRBJ2-7, with TRBD2 as a possible D gene (5 bases). The CDR3 has 12 residues. CDR1 is SEHNR, CDR2 FQNEAQ, per germline (reference sequence). V lost 5 bases to trimming and J lost 3 bases, with 8 bases between them. The CDR3 here is CASSKGSYEQYF. DNA of the CDR3: TGTGCCAGCAGCAAAGGGAGCTACGAGCAGTACTTC.

This sequence joins TRBV18 and TRBJ1-6, with 9 bases lining up with TRBD1. CDR3 length: 16 residues. V lost 3 bases and J lost 10; bases outside the gene matches: 10. The germline CDR1 and CDR2 sequences are KGHSH and LQKENI. Written as DNA, the CDR3 is TGTGCCAGCTCACCTTTACAGGACAGGGGTGGATCACCCCTCCACTTT. Residues: CASSPLQDRGGSPLHF. Complete variable domain (other parts from reference TRBV18 and TRBJ1-6): NAGVMQNPRHLVRRRGQEARLRCSPMKGHSHVYWYRQLPEEGLKFMVYLQKENIIDESGMPKERFSAEFPKEGPSILRIQQVVRGDSAAYFCASSPLQDRGGSPLHFGNGTRLTVT.

The gene calls are TRBV9 and TRBJ1-5; D remains unclear. This CDR3 has 14 amino acids. Per germline, CDR1 SGDLS and CDR2 YYNGEE. Trimming took 0 bases from V and 6 from J, leaving 10 bases between them. The CDR3 nucleotides are TGTGCCAGCAGCGTAGGTGGGTCGGGTCAGCCCCAGCATTTT. Translated, it gives CASSVGGSGQPQHF.